One and the same sample provided the 22 T cell receptor beta chains below, sequenced in a study of shared clonotypes between healthy human individuals. Clones were sequenced by immunoSEQ multiplex PCR, and TCRdb holds only the in-frame ones, with some missing. The data show 800,000 to 1,200,000 clones, around 78% seen once. The specimen sequenced was memory CD4+ T cells from PBMCs. Subset: CD45RA-negative fraction. The source is a man between 18 and 29 years old in good health. Some clones in this sample may be carry-over from other donors' samples.

The chain has TRBV5-1 and TRBJ1-4; D is unresolved. The CDR3 loop spans 14 amino acids. Trimming cost V 3 bases and J 8 bases, with 14 bases left between them. Germline V gives CDR1 SGHRS, CDR2 YFSETQ. DNA of the CDR3: TGCGCCAGCAGCTCCGGACGGCCCACGGAAAAACTGTTTTTT. This gives the protein CASSSGRPTEKLFF.

V is TRBV6-6 and J is TRBJ1-1; 8 bases are a match to TRBD1. Germline CDR1 and CDR2: MNHNY and SVGAGI (reference sequence). The CDR3 consists of 12 residues. V lost 5 bases and J lost 7; bases outside the gene matches: 3. CDR3 bases: TGTGCCAGCAGTGCAGGGGGCTTTGAAGCTTTCTTT. Amino acid sequence: CASSAGGFEAFF.

CDR3 coding DNA: TGTGCCAGCAGACCTCAGGGACAAGGCTACGAGCAGTACTTC. This translates into CASRPQGQGYEQYF. The rearrangement uses TRBV27 and TRBJ2-7, with a weak D call TRBD1 (6 bases). Germline loops: CDR1 MNHEY, CDR2 SMNVEV (reference sequence). With 6 bases removed from V and 3 bases from J, the gap between germline ends came to 15 bases. The CDR3 is 14 residues long.

The chain recombines TRBV7-2 with TRBJ2-4, with TRBD2 as a possible D gene (6 bases). Trimming removed 5 bases from V and 1 base from J, with 9 bases in between. CDR1 is SGHTA, CDR2 FQGNSA, per germline. The CDR3 totals 14 residues. CDR3 region: CASSGGTAKNIQYF. The CDR3 DNA sequence: TGTGCCAGCAGCGGAGGGACGGCCAAAAACATTCAGTACTTC.

The chain has TRBV5-5 and TRBJ1-5, with unresolved D. The CDR3 has 14 residues. Germline-derived CDR1 and CDR2 are SGHKS and YYEKEE (reference sequence). The V end lost 2 bases, the J end lost 0 bases, and 6 bases lay between the germline ends. The CDR3 is CASSFKISNQPQHF. CDR3 nucleotides: TGTGCCAGCAGCTTCAAAATTAGCAATCAGCCCCAGCATTTT.

The V gene is TRBV29-1, the J gene TRBJ2-3; D uncertain. The length of the CDR3 is 12 residues. Germline V gene sequence: CDR1 SQVTM, CDR2 ANQGSEA. V was trimmed by 6 bases and J by 6 bases, leaving 13 bases between them. The CDR3: CSVADGSDTQYF. CDR3 coding DNA: TGCAGCGTGGCCGATGGTTCGGATACGCAGTATTTT.

The V call is TRBV7-2, the J call TRBJ2-1, with unresolved D. CDR3 size: 14 residues. Germline CDR1 SGHTA, CDR2 FQGNSA. Trimming cost V 5 bases and J 8 bases, with 16 bases left between them. For the CDR3, the DNA is TGTGCCAGCAGCCTGCAAAAGCAGAAGGATGAGCAGTTCTTC. Amino acid sequence: CASSLQKQKDEQFF.

The rearrangement joins TRBV30 to TRBJ2-3, with D maybe TRBD2 (7 bases). Per the germline V gene, CDR1 is GTSNPN and CDR2 is SVGIG (reference sequence). The CDR3 consists of 15 residues. V gave up 0 bases and J gave up 6 bases, with 16 bases separating them. The CDR3: CAWSVPGGRRDTQYF. For the CDR3, the DNA is TGTGCCTGGAGTGTACCGGGGGGCCGGCGGGATACGCAGTATTTT.

The rearrangement joins TRBV29-1 to TRBJ2-3; 13 bases agree with TRBD2. The CDR3 spans 15 residues. With 5 bases clipped from V and 6 bases from J, the junction kept 8 bases outside the gene matches. Germline V gene sequence: CDR1 SQVTM, CDR2 ANQGSEA. In DNA, the CDR3 is TGCAGCGTTAGGACTAGCGGGAGCCCATGGGATACGCAGTATTTT. This gives the protein CSVRTSGSPWDTQYF.

The J gene is TRBJ2-7, the V gene TRBV28; no definite D call. The V and J ends lost 3 bases and 0 bases respectively, with 18 bases between them. Germline V gene lookup returns CDR1 MDHEN and CDR2 SYDVKM. The CDR3 length is 17 residues. The CDR3 loop reads CASSFTSGWESSYEQYF. The CDR3 coding sequence is TGTGCCAGCAGTTTCACGAGTGGTTGGGAAAGCTCCTACGAGCAGTACTTC.

The genes are TRBV7-9 and TRBJ2-7; 10 nucleotides match TRBD2. In germline, CDR1 is SEHNR, CDR2 FQNEAQ (reference sequence). The CDR3 spans 16 residues. The junction had 11 bases not matched to a gene; V was cut back by 5 bases and J by 4 bases. CDR3 loop: CASSRWETSGYYEQYF. The CDR3 DNA is TGTGCCAGCAGCCGATGGGAGACTAGCGGGTATTACGAGCAGTACTTC.

The genes are TRBV7-3 and TRBJ2-3, with TRBD2 identical over 13 bases. Germline trimming cut 5 bases from V and 6 bases from J; bases unmatched to any gene: 5. The CDR3 runs to 15 residues. The V gene's germline CDR1 is SGHTA and CDR2 FQGTGA. CDR3 sequence (DNA): TGTGCCAGCAGCAGACTAGCGGGAGGCATTGATACGCAGTATTTT. Protein sequence: CASSRLAGGIDTQYF.

The rearrangement joins TRBV18 to TRBJ2-7, with unresolved D. The CDR3 loop spans 13 amino acids. The germline V gene encodes CDR1 KGHSH and CDR2 LQKENI. Trimming pared 6 bases from V and 7 bases from J, leaving 16 bases between. CDR3 amino acids: CASSPNLTGEQYF. CDR3 in DNA: TGTGCCAGCTCCCCGAACCTCACTGGGGAGCAGTACTTC.

The V and J genes are TRBV11-1 and TRBJ2-5; unclear D gene. Germline V CDR1 and CDR2: SGHAT, FQDESV (reference sequence). The CDR3 is made up of 14 amino acids. Trimming took 5 bases from V and 5 from J, leaving 15 bases between them. The DNA of the CDR3 is TGTGCCAGCAGCCCGGATCTGTCCTTGGAGACCCAGTACTTC. This sequence encodes CASSPDLSLETQYF.

The chain combines TRBV6-1 with TRBJ2-1; 11 bases agree with TRBD2. CDR3 length: 18 amino acids. In germline, CDR1 is MNHNS, CDR2 SASEGT. Losses at the gene ends were 3 bases for V and 3 bases for J; bases not matched to a gene: 10. The CDR3 reads CASSDRKTSGTRYNEQFF. CDR3 nucleotides: TGTGCCAGCAGTGACCGTAAGACTAGCGGGACCCGCTACAATGAGCAGTTCTTC.

The V gene is TRBV27, the J gene TRBJ2-3, with D maybe TRBD2 (7 bases). There are 16 residues in the CDR3. Germline V gene data show CDR1 as MNHEY and CDR2 as SMNVEV (reference sequence). V was cut by 3 bases and J by 2 bases, with 15 bases left in between. The CDR3 is CASSLRGAGHTDTQYF. CDR3 nucleotide sequence: TGTGCCAGCAGTTTGAGGGGAGCGGGACACACAGATACGCAGTATTTT.

The chain couples TRBV9 to TRBJ2-1, with a weak D call TRBD1 (6 bases). Germline V gene sequence: CDR1 SGDLS, CDR2 YYNGEE. V dropped 0 bases and J dropped 6 bases, with 7 bases sitting between them. CDR3 size: 13 residues. The CDR3 reads CASSVAGVNEQFF. CDR3 coding DNA: TGTGCCAGCAGCGTAGCAGGGGTCAATGAGCAGTTCTTC.

The rearrangement links TRBV6-6 to TRBJ1-5, with D tentatively TRBD1 (6 bases). The CDR3 is 13 amino acids. Germline CDR1 reads MNHNY; CDR2 reads SVGAGI (reference sequence). V was clipped by 6 bases and J by 6 bases, with 12 bases between them. The CDR3 coding sequence is TGTGCCAGCAGCCCAGGGGCCGTTCAGCCCCAGCATTTT. This codes for CASSPGAVQPQHF.

The genes are TRBV7-6 and TRBJ2-1; D not resolved. V was clipped by 5 bases and J by 1 base, with 12 bases between them. Germline V CDR1 and CDR2: SGHVS, FNYEAQ. The length of the CDR3 is 15 residues. The CDR3 DNA follows: TGTGCCAGCAGCCTCCAGCTGGGGTCCTACAATGAGCAGTTCTTC. Translated, it gives CASSLQLGSYNEQFF. Full variable domain (missing parts from reference TRBV7-6 and TRBJ2-1): GAGVSQSPRYKVTKRGQDVALRCDPISGHVSLYWYRQALGQGPEFLTYFNYEAQQDKSGLPNDRFSAERPEGSISTLTIQRTEQRDSAMYRCASSLQLGSYNEQFFGPGTRLTVL.

The rearrangement uses TRBV7-9 and TRBJ1-1; D gene uncertain. Germline values: CDR1 SEHNR, CDR2 FQNEAQ (reference sequence). The ends were cut back, 0 bases at V and 8 bases at J, with 13 bases in the middle. The CDR3 length is 14 residues. The CDR3 nucleotides are TGTGCCAGCAGCTTAGCGTCGACTCCAGGCGAAGCTTTCTTT. Protein product: CASSLASTPGEAFF.

This sequence joins TRBV5-1 and TRBJ2-5, with TRBD2 matching 9 bases. The ends lost 4 bases at V and 5 bases at J; junction bases unmatched: 6. Germline CDR1 is SGHRS and CDR2 is YFSETQ. CDR3 length equals 14 residues. CDR3 nucleotides: TGCGCCAGCAGCCCGCGGGGGGGCGAGGAGACCCAGTACTTC. Its protein product is CASSPRGGEETQYF.

V gene TRBV5-5 combines with J gene TRBJ1-3; no firm D call. With 0 bases removed from V and 2 bases from J, the gap between germline ends came to 6 bases. Germline CDR1 SGHKS, CDR2 YYEKEE (reference sequence). This CDR3 region has 14 residues. Here the CDR3 DNA reads TGTGCCAGCAGCTTGGTTGGGGCTGGAAACACCATATATTTT. Protein product: CASSLVGAGNTIYF.